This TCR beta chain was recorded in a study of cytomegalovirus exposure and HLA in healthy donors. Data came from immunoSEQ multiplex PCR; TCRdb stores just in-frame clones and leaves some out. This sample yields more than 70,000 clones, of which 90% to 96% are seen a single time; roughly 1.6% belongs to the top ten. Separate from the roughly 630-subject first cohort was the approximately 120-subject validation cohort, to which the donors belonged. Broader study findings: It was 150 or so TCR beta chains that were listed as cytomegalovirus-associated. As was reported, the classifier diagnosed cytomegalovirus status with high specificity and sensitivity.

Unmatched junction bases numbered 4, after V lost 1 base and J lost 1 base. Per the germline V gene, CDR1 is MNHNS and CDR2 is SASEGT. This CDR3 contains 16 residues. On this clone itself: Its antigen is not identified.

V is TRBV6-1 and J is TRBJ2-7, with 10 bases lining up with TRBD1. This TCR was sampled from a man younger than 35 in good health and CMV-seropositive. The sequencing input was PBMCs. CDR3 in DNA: TGTGCCAGCAGTGAAGACGCGGGACAGGGGTCCTACGAGCAGTACTTC. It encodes CASSEDAGQGSYEQYF.